The entry that follows covers one TCR beta chain sequence. CDR3 length: 14 amino acids. V dropped 2 bases and J dropped 6; count of bases not matched to a gene: 4. CDR1 is MGHRA and CDR2 is YSYEKL in the germline V gene. This sample stems from a study of T cell responses to AZD1222 COVID-19 vaccine. TCRdb's copy holds only in-frame clones and misses some; the assay was immunoSEQ multiplex PCR. This sample has 80,000 to 130,000 clones, with around nine tenths found just once. The sequencing used peripheral blood, collected on day 0 of AZD1222 vaccination. The rearrangement uses TRBV4-1 and TRBJ1-2; TRBD1 matches at 9 bases. The clonotype originates from an adult in good health. For the CDR3, the DNA is TGCGCCAGCAGCCAACGAACAGGGGGCGATGGCTACACCTTC. Amino acid sequence: CASSQRTGGDGYTF.